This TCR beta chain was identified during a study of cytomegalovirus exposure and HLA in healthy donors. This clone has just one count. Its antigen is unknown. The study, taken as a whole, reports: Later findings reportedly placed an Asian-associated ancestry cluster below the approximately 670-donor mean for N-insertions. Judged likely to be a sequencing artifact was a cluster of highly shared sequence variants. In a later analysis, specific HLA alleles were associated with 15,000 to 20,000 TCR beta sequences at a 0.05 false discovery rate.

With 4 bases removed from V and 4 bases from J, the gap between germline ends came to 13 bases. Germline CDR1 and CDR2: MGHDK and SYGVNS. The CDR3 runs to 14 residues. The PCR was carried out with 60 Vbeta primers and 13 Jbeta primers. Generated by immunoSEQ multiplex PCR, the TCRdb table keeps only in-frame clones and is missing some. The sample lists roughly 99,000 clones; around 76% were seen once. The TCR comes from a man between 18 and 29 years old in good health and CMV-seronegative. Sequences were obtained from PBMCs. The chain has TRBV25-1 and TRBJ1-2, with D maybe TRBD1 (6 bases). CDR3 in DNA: TGTGCCAGCAGTGGATCCCAGGGGTTCTATGGCTACACCTTC. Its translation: CASSGSQGFYGYTF.